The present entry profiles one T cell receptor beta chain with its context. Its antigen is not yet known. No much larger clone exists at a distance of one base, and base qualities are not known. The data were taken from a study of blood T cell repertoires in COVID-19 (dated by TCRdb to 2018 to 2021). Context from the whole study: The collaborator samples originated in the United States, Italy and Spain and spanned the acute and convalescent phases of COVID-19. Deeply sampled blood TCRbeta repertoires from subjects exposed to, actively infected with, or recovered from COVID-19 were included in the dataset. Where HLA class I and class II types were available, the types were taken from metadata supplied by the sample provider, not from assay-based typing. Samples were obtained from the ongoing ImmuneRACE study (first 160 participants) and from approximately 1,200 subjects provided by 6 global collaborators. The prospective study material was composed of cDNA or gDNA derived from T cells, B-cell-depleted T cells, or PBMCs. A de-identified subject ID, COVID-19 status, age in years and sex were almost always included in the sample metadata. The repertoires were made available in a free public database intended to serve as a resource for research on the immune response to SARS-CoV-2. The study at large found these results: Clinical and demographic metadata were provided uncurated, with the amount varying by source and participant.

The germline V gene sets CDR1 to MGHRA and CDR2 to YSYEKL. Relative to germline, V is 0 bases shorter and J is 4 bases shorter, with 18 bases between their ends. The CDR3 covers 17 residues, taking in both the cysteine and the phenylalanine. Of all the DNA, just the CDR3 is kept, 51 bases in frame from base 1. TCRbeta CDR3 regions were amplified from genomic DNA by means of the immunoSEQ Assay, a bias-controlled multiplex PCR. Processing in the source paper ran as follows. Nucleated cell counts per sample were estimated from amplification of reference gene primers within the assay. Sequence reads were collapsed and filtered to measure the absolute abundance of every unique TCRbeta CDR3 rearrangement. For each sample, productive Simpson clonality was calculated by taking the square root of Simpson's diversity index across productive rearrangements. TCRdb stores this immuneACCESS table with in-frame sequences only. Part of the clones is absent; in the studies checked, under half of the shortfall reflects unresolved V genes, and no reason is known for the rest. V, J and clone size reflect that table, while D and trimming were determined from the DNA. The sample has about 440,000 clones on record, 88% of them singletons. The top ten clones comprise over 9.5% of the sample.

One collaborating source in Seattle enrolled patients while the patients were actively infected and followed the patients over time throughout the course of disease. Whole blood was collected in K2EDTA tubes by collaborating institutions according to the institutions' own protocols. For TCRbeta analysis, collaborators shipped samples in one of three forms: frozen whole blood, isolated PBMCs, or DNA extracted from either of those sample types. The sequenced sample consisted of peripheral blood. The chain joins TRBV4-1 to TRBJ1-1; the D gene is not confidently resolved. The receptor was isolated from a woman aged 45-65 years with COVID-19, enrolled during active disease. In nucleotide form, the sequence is TGCGCCAGCAGCCAAGAGCCTCTTGGGAGGGTGAGCACTGAAGCTTTCTTT. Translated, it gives CASSQEPLGRVSTEAFF.